The next 22 T cell receptor beta chains were all read from a single sample in a study of blood T cell repertoires in COVID-19. Using immunoSEQ multiplex PCR, the repertoire was profiled, and TCRdb retains in-frame clones only, with some absent. This sample yields around 210,000 clones, of which 85% are seen a single time; approximately 5% belongs to the top ten. Sequencing input: peripheral blood. Receptors originate from a man in his forties or fifties with COVID-19, enrolled during active disease.

The CDR3 coding sequence is TGTGCCTGGATTTCCACGGGGACAGGCGGAATTTCACCCCTCCACTTT. It codes for CAWISTGTGGISPLHF. The chain joins TRBV30 to TRBJ1-6, with TRBD1 matching over 8 bases. The CDR3 is 16 amino acids. CDR1 is GTSNPN and CDR2 is SVGIG in the germline V gene (reference sequence). V lost 4 bases, J lost 9 bases, and 14 bases stayed unmatched.

The chain combines TRBV4-1 with TRBJ2-1, with 13 bases lining up with TRBD2. Trimming cost V 10 bases and J 4 bases; bases outside gene matches: 10. CDR1 and CDR2 (germline): MGHRA, YSYEKL. The CDR3 length is 16 residues. CDR3 in DNA: TGCGCCACCAGACAAACTAGCGGGGGGGCTTACAATGAGCAGTTCTTC. This translates into CATRQTSGGAYNEQFF.

The chain carries TRBV5-3 and TRBJ1-5; 9 bases map to TRBD1. TRBV5-3 is an ORF, and what it does is uncertain. The CDR3 runs 15 residues. The junction had 8 bases not matched to a gene; V was cut back by 4 bases and J by 6 bases. In nucleotides, the CDR3 is TGTGCCAGAAGCAACCGGGACAGGGATCTTCAGCCCCAGCATTTT. Translation gives CARSNRDRDLQPQHF.

This rearrangement joins TRBV7-2 to TRBJ1-2; D remains ambiguous. The V end lost 0 bases, the J end lost 2 bases, and 10 bases lay between the germline ends. The CDR3 contains 15 residues. Looked up from germline, CDR1 is SGHTA and CDR2 is FQGNSA. CDR3 loop: CASSLAVTGNYGYTF. The CDR3 region has the DNA TGTGCCAGCAGCTTAGCGGTTACGGGAAACTATGGCTACACCTTC.

The chain is built from TRBV25-1 and TRBJ1-6, with D maybe TRBD1 (6 bases). CDR1 and CDR2 from the germline V gene are MGHDK and SYGVNS. Trimming cost V 8 bases and J 7 bases, with 12 bases left between them. The CDR3 runs to 13 residues. DNA of the CDR3: TGTGCCAGCCGCTGGACAGACAATTCACCCCTCCACTTT. It yields the protein CASRWTDNSPLHF.

The chain employs TRBV11-1 and TRBJ2-3; a weak D match, TRBD1 (6 bases). V dropped 6 bases and J dropped 4 bases, with 11 bases sitting between them. The CDR3 sequence is 13 residues long. Germline V gives CDR1 SGHAT, CDR2 FQDESV (reference sequence). In nucleotides, the CDR3 is TGTGCCAGCAGAAACAGGGACGCAGATACGCAGTATTTT. Encoded protein: CASRNRDADTQYF.

V is TRBV5-8 and J is TRBJ1-5; TRBD1 aligns across 10 bases. CDR3 length equals 17 residues. Germline loops: CDR1 SGHTS, CDR2 YDEGEE. J was trimmed by 3 bases and V by 4 bases; bases with no gene match: 10. The CDR3 sequence is CASSVFRDRGFNQPQHF. For the CDR3, the DNA is TGTGCCAGCAGCGTATTCCGGGACAGGGGTTTCAATCAGCCCCAGCATTTT.

The gene calls are TRBV12-3 or TRBV12-4 and TRBJ2-5; the D gene is possibly TRBD2 (5 bases). With 3 bases removed from V and 5 bases from J, the gap between germline ends came to 10 bases. The CDR3 extends over 13 amino acids. CDR3 DNA sequence: TGTGCCAGCAGTTTCCTATCGGGGGAGACCCAGTACTTC. It specifies CASSFLSGETQYF.

This chain links TRBV4-3 with TRBJ2-3, with D perhaps TRBD2 (5 bases). Germline CDR1 LGHNA, CDR2 YSLEER. The CDR3 loop spans 15 amino acids. V shed 0 bases and J shed 5 bases, with 12 bases lying between them. CDR3 region: CASSQDDYRGDTQYF. The CDR3 DNA is TGCGCCAGCAGCCAAGATGATTACCGGGGAGATACGCAGTATTTT.

The chain combines TRBV11-2 with TRBJ1-5, with D tentatively TRBD1 (6 bases). V lost 6 bases and J 5 bases, leaving 11 bases between the germline ends. Per germline, CDR1 SGHAT and CDR2 FQNNGV. The CDR3 extends over 13 amino acids. Here the CDR3 DNA reads TGTGCCAGCAGGAAGTCAGGGGATCAGCCCCAGCATTTT. Its translation is CASRKSGDQPQHF.

The chain recombines TRBV10-2 with TRBJ1-2; D not certain. V was clipped by 0 bases and J by 7 bases, with 12 bases between them. Per the germline V gene, CDR1 is WSHSY and CDR2 is SAAADI. The CDR3 runs to 14 residues. CDR3 in DNA: TGCGCCAGCAGTGAGTCGCAAATCCCGGGTGGCTACACCTTC. It codes for CASSESQIPGGYTF.

The chain combines TRBV27 with TRBJ2-3, with 9 positions matching TRBD2. The CDR3 runs 14 residues. V shed 5 bases, J shed 6 bases, and the junction held 6 bases outside the gene matches. In germline, CDR1 is MNHEY, CDR2 SMNVEV (reference sequence). The CDR3 protein is CASSGLASWDTQYF. In nucleotides, the CDR3 is TGTGCCAGCAGTGGACTAGCGTCTTGGGATACGCAGTATTTT.

This clone has more than one count but fewer than ten. In DNA, the CDR3 is TGTGCCAGCTCACAGGGCTTCTATGGCTACACCTTC. Residues: CASSQGFYGYTF. The chain combines TRBV6-5 with TRBJ1-2, with D tentatively TRBD1 (6 bases). Trimming stripped 8 bases from V and 4 bases from J, with 11 bases between. Germline loops: CDR1 MNHEY, CDR2 SVGAGI. CDR3 length: 12 amino acids.

CDR3 residues: CASSWDLGGNQPQHF. The CDR3 nucleotides read TGTGCCAGCAGTTGGGACTTAGGTGGCAATCAGCCCCAGCATTTT. The chain combines TRBV2 with TRBJ1-5; D may be TRBD1 (5 bases). Per the germline V gene, CDR1 is SNHLY and CDR2 is FYNNEI. There are 15 residues in the CDR3. V was pared by 5 bases and J by 2 bases, with 13 bases between. Complete variable domain (other parts from reference TRBV2 and TRBJ1-5): EPEVTQTPSHQVTQMGQEVILRCVPISNHLYFYWYRQILGQKVEFLVSFYNNEISEKSEIFDDQFSVERPDGSNFTLKIRSTKLEDSAMYFCASSWDLGGNQPQHFGDGTRLSIL.

The CDR3 here is CASSEASRVLGNQPQHF. CDR3 in DNA: TGTGCCAGCAGTGAAGCATCCAGGGTATTAGGCAATCAGCCCCAGCATTTT. V gene TRBV6-1 combines with J gene TRBJ1-5; D may be TRBD1 (5 bases). V was trimmed by 0 bases and J by 2 bases, leaving 14 bases between them. The CDR3 consists of 17 residues. Looked up from germline, CDR1 is MNHNS and CDR2 is SASEGT.

This chain connects TRBV19 to TRBJ1-1, with D maybe TRBD1 (5 bases). V lost 1 base and J 5 bases, leaving 11 bases between the germline ends. Per the germline V gene, CDR1 is LNHDA and CDR2 is SQIVND (reference sequence). This CDR3 is built from 14 residues. CDR3 region: CASSIVQGGTEAFF. As DNA, the CDR3 is TGTGCCAGTAGTATAGTCCAGGGCGGTACTGAAGCTTTCTTT.

This clone has a handful of counts. Other nucleotide sequences from this sample produce the same CDR3. The J gene is TRBJ2-7, the V gene TRBV2, with unresolved D. Between the trimmed V and J ends, which lost 6 bases and 6 bases, there was a span of 9 bases. In germline, CDR1 is SNHLY, CDR2 FYNNEI. CDR3 length equals 11 residues. CDR3 loop: CASRLNAEQYF. CDR3 bases: TGTGCCAGCAGGCTAAACGCCGAGCAGTACTTC.

The chain recombines TRBV28 with TRBJ1-3; perhaps TRBD1 as D (6 bases). V lost 6 bases to trimming and J lost 4 bases, with 13 bases between them. This CDR3 region has 14 residues. The V gene's germline CDR1 is MDHEN and CDR2 SYDVKM. In DNA, the CDR3 is TGTGCCAGCAGGTCCGGGGGGCAAGGAAACACCATATATTTT. Its translation: CASRSGGQGNTIYF.

The chain couples TRBV10-2 to TRBJ1-2; D remains ambiguous. The germline V and J ends were trimmed by 0 bases and 7 bases, with 9 bases remaining between them. CDR3 length equals 13 residues. CDR1 WSHSY and CDR2 SAAADI come from the germline V gene. CDR3 protein: CASSESYSSGYTF. CDR3 nucleotide sequence: TGCGCCAGCAGTGAGTCGTATTCTTCTGGCTACACCTTC.

This chain joins TRBV5-5 and TRBJ2-1; 9 bases are a match to TRBD1. This CDR3 has 15 amino acids. The germline gives CDR1 SGHKS, CDR2 YYEKEE (reference sequence). Trimming took 3 bases from V and 4 from J; bases not matched to a gene: 5. The CDR3 nucleotides are TGTGCCAGCAGCTCCCAGGGACAGGGTTACAATGAGCAGTTCTTC. This codes for CASSSQGQGYNEQFF.

Only a few counts were recorded for this clone. The chain recombines TRBV11-3 with TRBJ2-1, with 10 bases lining up with TRBD1. Germline values: CDR1 SGHNT, CDR2 YENEEA. The CDR3 contains 16 residues. J lost 8 bases, V lost 5 bases, and 12 bases had no gene match. CDR3 in amino acids: CASSHRGGQGTDEQFF. As DNA, the CDR3 is TGTGCCAGCAGCCATAGGGGGGGACAGGGGACGGATGAGCAGTTCTTC.

The chain combines TRBV5-1 with TRBJ2-5, with TRBD1 matching over 8 bases. V dropped 4 bases and J dropped 4; count of bases not matched to a gene: 9. Germline CDR1 is SGHRS and CDR2 is YFSETQ. This CDR3 is 15 amino acids long. The CDR3 DNA sequence: TGCGCCAGCAGCCCTCGGCAGGGGGCCTCAGAGACCCAGTACTTC. This gives the protein CASSPRQGASETQYF. Based on the CDR3 plus reference TRBV5-1 and TRBJ2-5, the full variable domain is KAGVTQTPRYLIKTRGQQVTLSCSPISGHRSVSWYQQTPGQGLQFLFEYFSETQRNKGNFPGRFSGRQFSNSRSEMNVSTLELGDSALYLCASSPRQGASETQYFGPGTRLLVL.